This paragraph reports one TCR beta chain. Its antigen is not known. Germline V gene lookup returns CDR1 MNHEY and CDR2 SVGAGI. The CDR3 is 14 amino acids. Trimming at V came to 7 bases and at J to 5 bases, leaving 10 bases not matched to a gene. This entry comes from a study of T cell responses to AZD1222 COVID-19 vaccine. Study findings and constraints: Vaccine-associated CD4 TCRs ranged over spike, dominating at 160-218 and 743-854.

Libraries were prepared by immunoSEQ multiplex PCR; TCRdb keeps only in-frame clonotypes and omits some of them. This sample has 95,000 to 100,000 clones, with about 90% found just once. The chain links TRBV6-5 to TRBJ2-7, with 8 bases aligning to TRBD1. The sequence was collected from an adult who received the AZD1222 COVID-19 vaccine. Here the sequenced sample was peripheral blood, taken 28 days after the second AZD1222 dose. This chain's CDR3 is CASTRGQVDDEQYF. The CDR3 region has the DNA TGTGCCAGCACCAGGGGACAGGTAGATGACGAGCAGTACTTC.